The 19 T cell receptor beta chains presented below share a single source sample, sequenced in a study of human T cells and chemical hapten exposure. TCRdb re-called the RACE reads through MiXCR, storing one row per CDR3 protein. The top ten clones hold 7.5% to 10% of a sample with 60,000 to 80,000 distinct CDR3 sequences, 32% of them seen once. Stated time point: patch test 1, 2 weeks after DPC sensitization. The treatment is: therapeutic diphenylcyclopropenone sensitization with weekly scalp DPC. Sequenced material: whole blood, taken in connection with sensitization to the hapten diphenylcyclopropenone (DPC). The receptor source for this set is a man aged 35 to 55 with alopecia areata. Some clones in this sample may be carry-over from other donors' samples.

The V gene is TRBV12-3 or TRBV12-4, the J gene TRBJ2-1; 9 positions agree with TRBD2. The CDR3 totals 17 residues. Trimming at V came to 6 bases and at J to 5 bases, leaving 14 bases not matched to a gene. The CDR3 is CASSPWQKRGVHNEQFF. As DNA, the CDR3 is TGTGCCAGCAGCCCTTGGCAAAAGCGGGGGGTACACAATGAGCAGTTCTTC.

A word on this clonotype: Its ends do not fully match the called genes, so a read error is possible. The CDR3 region has the DNA TGTGCCAGCAGCCCATCCAACAATCAGCCCCAGAATTTT. Translated, it gives CASSPSNNQPQNF. This chain connects TRBV7-9 to TRBJ1-5; no clear D. Germline CDR1 and CDR2: SEHNR and FQNEAQ (reference sequence). This CDR3 has 13 amino acids.

CDR3 coding DNA: TGCGCCAGCAGCCAAGATGTGGGGACTAGCGGGAGTACGCAGTATTTT. Amino acid sequence: CASSQDVGTSGSTQYF. The rearrangement links TRBV4-3 to TRBJ2-3; 14 nucleotides match TRBD2. The V gene end was trimmed by 0 bases and the J gene end by 8 bases; junction bases not matched to a gene: 4. Germline V gives CDR1 LGHNA, CDR2 YSLEER. The CDR3 runs 16 residues.

This sequence joins TRBV20-1 and TRBJ2-3, with D uncertain. The CDR3 has 13 residues. Germline-derived CDR1 and CDR2 are DFQATT and SNEGSKA (reference sequence). Trimming shortened V by 6 bases and J by 4 bases, and 14 bases separated the two germline ends. In nucleotides, the CDR3 is TGCAGTGCCGCCGGCGTTCGGGCAGATACGCAGTATTTT. Translated, it gives CSAAGVRADTQYF.

There are a few counts of this clonotype. The chain links TRBV7-9 to TRBJ2-1; maybe TRBD1 (6 bases). The length of the CDR3 is 13 residues. V lost 2 bases, J lost 7 bases, and 9 bases lay in between. Germline V lookup: CDR1 SEHNR, CDR2 FQNEAQ (reference sequence). The CDR3 DNA reads as TGTGCCAGCAGCTTAATAGGGGGTAATGAGCAGTTCTTC. It codes for CASSLIGGNEQFF.

The chain links TRBV4-3 to TRBJ1-6; 10 positions match TRBD1. Germline assignment: CDR1 LGHNA and CDR2 YSLEER. The CDR3 is 15 residues long. V lost 4 bases, J lost 10 bases, and 7 bases stayed unmatched. The CDR3 is CASSLGQGYRSPLHF. DNA for the CDR3: TGCGCCAGCAGCCTGGGACAGGGGTACCGGTCACCCCTCCACTTT.

This clonotype was detected a few times. The CDR3 nucleotides are TGTGCCAGCAGCGTAGGGGGACTAGCGGGAGACGAGCAGTACTTC. Its translation is CASSVGGLAGDEQYF. V and J are TRBV9 and TRBJ2-7, with TRBD2 identical over 14 bases. Germline-derived CDR1 and CDR2 are SGDLS and YYNGEE. J lost 5 bases, V lost 0 bases, and 1 base had no gene match. The CDR3 contains 15 residues.

The rearrangement joins TRBV6-1 to TRBJ2-3, with 7 bases fitting TRBD2. J gave up 6 bases and V 2 bases, and 11 bases lay outside the gene matches. The CDR3 loop spans 16 amino acids. CDR1 and CDR2 (germline): MNHNS, SASEGT. CDR3 region: CASSEWERDGRDTQYF. CDR3 DNA: TGTGCCAGCAGTGAATGGGAGCGGGACGGGCGGGATACGCAGTATTTT.

This clonotype was found a few times. The chain combines TRBV6-2 or TRBV6-3 with TRBJ2-2, with D unresolved. Germline values: CDR1 MNHEY, CDR2 SVGEGT. CDR3 length equals 14 residues. V shed 0 bases and J shed 5 bases, with 7 bases lying between them. The CDR3 loop is CASSYSLVTGELFF. The DNA for the CDR3 is TGTGCCAGCAGTTACTCGTTAGTGACCGGGGAGCTGTTTTTT.

This chain links TRBV19 with TRBJ2-1; 11 nucleotides match TRBD2. Germline loops: CDR1 LNHDA, CDR2 SQIVND (reference sequence). CDR3 size: 16 residues. The junction had 10 bases not matched to a gene; V was cut back by 2 bases and J by 10 bases. The CDR3 DNA is TGTGCCAGTAGTATAACAGGACTAGCGGGCCCTATGGAGCAGTTCTTC. This gives the protein CASSITGLAGPMEQFF.

V gene TRBV28 combines with J gene TRBJ2-4, with D possibly being TRBD1 (5 bases). V was trimmed by 6 bases and J by 0 bases, leaving 18 bases between them. The germline gives CDR1 MDHEN, CDR2 SYDVKM. CDR3 length equals 17 residues. The chain's CDR3 is CASSPGWPDRAKNIQYF. CDR3 DNA sequence: TGTGCCAGCAGCCCAGGGTGGCCGGACCGAGCCAAAAACATTCAGTACTTC.

The chain employs TRBV6-2 or TRBV6-3 and TRBJ2-3; a possible D gene is TRBD1 (6 bases). Germline V CDR1 and CDR2: MNHEY, SVGEGT. The CDR3 runs 13 residues. With 6 bases removed from V and 2 bases from J, the gap between germline ends came to 9 bases. Written as DNA, the CDR3 is TGTGCCAGCAGCCGGGACAACACAGATACGCAGTATTTT. Translation: CASSRDNTDTQYF.

The CDR3 DNA is TGTGCCAGCAGTATTACAGGGGCTGGAAACACCATATATTTT. The encoded protein is CASSITGAGNTIYF. This chain connects TRBV27 to TRBJ1-3; 7 nucleotides align to TRBD1. CDR3 length: 14 residues. V shed 5 bases and J 2 bases; nucleotides not matched to a gene: 3. The germline gives CDR1 MNHEY, CDR2 SMNVEV (reference sequence).

The gene calls are TRBV28 and TRBJ2-7; D is undetermined. Trimming took off 5 bases at V and 3 bases at J, with 8 bases between the two ends. The CDR3 is made up of 12 amino acids. CDR1 is MDHEN and CDR2 is SYDVKM in the germline V gene. The CDR3 sequence is CASSLRNYEQYF. DNA for the CDR3: TGTGCCAGCAGTCTACGAAACTACGAGCAGTACTTC.

The chain uses TRBV11-2 and TRBJ1-1, with D possibly matching TRBD1 (6 bases). Trimming cost V 5 bases and J 5 bases, with 18 bases left between them. Per germline, CDR1 SGHAT and CDR2 FQNNGV. The CDR3 contains 15 residues. Here the CDR3 DNA reads TGTGCCAGCAGCCCGCTAAGGGGGAAGGGAACTGAAGCTTTCTTT. It translates to CASSPLRGKGTEAFF. Looking up the rest from reference TRBV11-2 and TRBJ1-1 gives the full variable domain: EAGVAQSPRYKIIEKRQSVAFWCNPISGHATLYWYQQILGQGPKLLIQFQNNGVVDDSQLPKDRFSAERLKGVDSTLKIQPAKLEDSAVYLCASSPLRGKGTEAFFGQGTRLTVV.

The CDR3 here is CAISEMDRGYTF. The CDR3 DNA reads TGTGCCATCAGTGAAATGGACCGTGGCTACACCTTC. The J gene is TRBJ1-2, the V gene TRBV10-3, with D hard to call. The V end lost 3 bases, the J end lost 7 bases, and 9 bases lay between the germline ends. Germline V lookup: CDR1 ENHRY, CDR2 SYGVKD. The CDR3 consists of 12 residues.

The chain carries TRBV20-1 and TRBJ2-7, with 8 bases aligning to TRBD2. The length of the CDR3 is 14 residues. V was pared by 3 bases and J by 2 bases, with 6 bases of the junction left unmatched. CDR1 is DFQATT, CDR2 SNEGSKA, per germline (reference sequence). CDR3 DNA: TGCAGTGCTAGGAGCCTAGCGGGCCCCTACGAGCAGTACTTC. This translates into CSARSLAGPYEQYF.

J is TRBJ2-1 and V is TRBV18, with 9 bases that match TRBD1. The V and J ends lost 3 bases and 8 bases, in that order; junction bases with no gene match: 8. Looked up from germline, CDR1 is KGHSH and CDR2 is LQKENI. The CDR3 is 15 amino acids. The CDR3 sequence is CASSPGTGRLDEQFF. The CDR3 DNA is TGTGCCAGCTCACCGGGGACAGGGCGTTTGGATGAGCAGTTCTTC. The whole variable domain, filled in from reference TRBV18 and TRBJ2-1, reads NAGVMQNPRHLVRRRGQEARLRCSPMKGHSHVYWYRQLPEEGLKFMVYLQKENIIDESGMPKERFSAEFPKEGPSILRIQQVVRGDSAAYFCASSPGTGRLDEQFFGPGTRLTVL.

This clonotype was found many times. The rearrangement joins TRBV3-1 to TRBJ2-7; 10 nucleotides align to TRBD2. V was clipped by 4 bases and J by 0 bases; unmatched bases: 6. Germline V gene lookup returns CDR1 LGHDT and CDR2 YNNKEL (reference sequence). The CDR3 has 16 amino acids. DNA of the CDR3: TGTGCCAGCAGCCGGACTAGCGGACCGAGCTCCTACGAGCAGTACTTC. As protein: CASSRTSGPSSYEQYF.